Described below is a single T cell receptor beta chain sequence and its context. The data stem from a study of blood T cell repertoires in COVID-19. Generated by immunoSEQ multiplex PCR, the TCRdb table keeps only in-frame clones and is missing some. The table lists 200,000 to 250,000 clones, about 88% of them singletons. CDR1 SQVTM and CDR2 ANQGSEA come from the germline V gene. The CDR3 contains 13 residues. V lost 4 bases and J 3 bases, leaving 12 bases between the germline ends. The clonotype was recovered from a woman aged 50 to 65 with COVID-19, enrolled during active disease. The rearrangement joins TRBV29-1 to TRBJ2-5; maybe TRBD1 (6 bases). Input material: peripheral blood. CDR3 nucleotides: TGCAGCGTTGGCCCCGGACAGAAAGAGACCCAGTACTTC. It yields the protein CSVGPGQKETQYF.